Listed below are T cell receptor beta chains from one sample, sequenced in a study of blood T cells in healthy people across ages. Using its own MiXCR run on the 5' RACE reads, TCRdb lists one record per CDR3 protein. The sample records hundreds of thousands of distinct CDR3 sequences, under 40% being singletons. The material sequenced was blood. These TCRs come from a man in his late teens or twenties in good health. CDR3s include the opening cysteine and the closing phenylalanine or tryptophan. Fields, in order: J gene, clone size, V gene, D gene, CDR3 DNA, CDR3 protein. The D gene is left open where the match is weak. Expanded clones get a size class; other rows say once, few or many, or leave the size out.

j_gene: TRBJ1-1; abundance: -; v_gene: TRBV18; d_gene: -; CDR3nt: TGTGCCAGCTCACCCCTAGGACAGCCGAACACTGAAGCTTTCTTT; CDR3aa: CASSPLGQPNTEAFF
j_gene: TRBJ1-4; abundance: few; v_gene: TRBV20-1; d_gene: -; CDR3nt: TGCAGTGCTCGTAGAGCGGGGAGTGAAAAACTGTTTTTT; CDR3aa: CSARRAGSEKLFF
j_gene: TRBJ1-2; abundance: -; v_gene: TRBV29-1; d_gene: -; CDR3nt: TGCAGCGTTGAAGGGAAAGGGGGAAACTATGGCTACACCTTC; CDR3aa: CSVEGKGGNYGYTF
j_gene: TRBJ1-2; abundance: -; v_gene: TRBV25-1; d_gene: TRBD1; CDR3nt: TGTGCCAGCAGTGAAGGGCCGGGACAGGGGGACTATGGCTACACCTTC; CDR3aa: CASSEGPGQGDYGYTF
j_gene: TRBJ2-1; abundance: -; v_gene: TRBV7-6; d_gene: -; CDR3nt: TGTGCCAGCAGCTTACAGGCTGTTCCAGAGACCCAGTTCTTC; CDR3aa: CASSLQAVPETQFF
j_gene: TRBJ2-7; abundance: -; v_gene: TRBV14; d_gene: -; CDR3nt: TGTGCCAGCAGCCCGGCAGGCAATGAGCAGTACTTC; CDR3aa: CASSPAGNEQYF
j_gene: TRBJ1-6; abundance: -; v_gene: TRBV4-2; d_gene: -; CDR3nt: TGTGCCAGCAGCCAAGACTGGGTTTCTTCACCCCTCCACTTT; CDR3aa: CASSQDWVSSPLHF
j_gene: TRBJ2-7; abundance: -; v_gene: TRBV5-1; d_gene: -; CDR3nt: TGCGCCAGCAGCTTGGGGACTTCTTCGGTCGAGCAGTACTTC; CDR3aa: CASSLGTSSVEQYF
j_gene: TRBJ1-2; abundance: few; v_gene: TRBV29-1; d_gene: -; CDR3nt: TGCAGCGTTGCAGTGGGGAACGGCTACACCTTC; CDR3aa: CSVAVGNGYTF
j_gene: TRBJ1-4; abundance: few; v_gene: TRBV5-1; d_gene: TRBD1; CDR3nt: TGCGCCAGCCACGGACAGGGGGCCAGTGAAAAACTGTTTTTT; CDR3aa: CASHGQGASEKLFF
j_gene: TRBJ2-3; abundance: few; v_gene: TRBV25-1; d_gene: -; CDR3nt: TGTGCCAGCAGTGAATATCTAGTGAATACGCAGTATTTT; CDR3aa: CASSEYLVNTQYF
j_gene: TRBJ1-1; abundance: few; v_gene: TRBV20-1; d_gene: -; CDR3nt: TGCAGTGCTAGCAGACTGAACACTGAAGCTTTCTTT; CDR3aa: CSASRLNTEAFF
j_gene: TRBJ1-1; abundance: -; v_gene: TRBV5-5; d_gene: -; CDR3nt: TGTGCCAGCAGCTTGACCCTCAGGAACACTGAAGCTTTCTTT; CDR3aa: CASSLTLRNTEAFF
j_gene: TRBJ2-7; abundance: -; v_gene: TRBV9; d_gene: -; CDR3nt: TGTGCCAGCAGCGTAGCCCCGAGTAATACCTACGAGCAGTACTTC; CDR3aa: CASSVAPSNTYEQYF
j_gene: TRBJ1-2; abundance: few; v_gene: TRBV14; d_gene: -; CDR3nt: TGTGCCAGCAGCCAAGATGACGGGCAAGCTAACTATGGCTACACCTTC; CDR3aa: CASSQDDGQANYGYTF
j_gene: TRBJ2-3; abundance: few; v_gene: TRBV20-1; d_gene: TRBD2; CDR3nt: TGCAGTGCTCGGGGGGGGGTCTCAGATACGCAGTATTTT; CDR3aa: CSARGGVSDTQYF
j_gene: TRBJ2-3; abundance: few; v_gene: TRBV4-3; d_gene: TRBD2; CDR3nt: TGCGCCAGCAGCCAAGATTTCGCTCGGACTAGCGGGGGGGTGGATACGCAGTATTTT; CDR3aa: CASSQDFARTSGGVDTQYF
j_gene: TRBJ1-2; abundance: few; v_gene: TRBV5-4; d_gene: -; CDR3nt: TGTGCCAGCACCCTGACCCTCCGGGATGATGATGGCTACACCTTC; CDR3aa: CASTLTLRDDDGYTF
j_gene: TRBJ2-1; abundance: -; v_gene: TRBV5-6; d_gene: TRBD2; CDR3nt: TGTGCCAGCAGCTCCACTAGCGGGGGCTTTTTTTCCCATGAGCAGTTCTTC; CDR3aa: CASSSTSGGFFSHEQFF
j_gene: TRBJ2-1; abundance: many; v_gene: TRBV4-3; d_gene: TRBD1; CDR3nt: TGCGCCAGCAGCCAAGGGGACAGGGGCTCCTACAATGAGCAGTTCTTC; CDR3aa: CASSQGDRGSYNEQFF
j_gene: TRBJ2-1; abundance: -; v_gene: TRBV4-3; d_gene: TRBD1; CDR3nt: TGCGCCAGCAGCCAAAGCTTAATGGGACAGTTCCCCCGTGGCAATGAGCAGTTCTTC; CDR3aa: CASSQSLMGQFPRGNEQFF
j_gene: TRBJ2-1; abundance: few; v_gene: TRBV20-1; d_gene: TRBD2; CDR3nt: TGCAGTGCCACGCCGGGGAGCGGGGGTTACAATGAGCAGTTCTTC; CDR3aa: CSATPGSGGYNEQFF
j_gene: TRBJ1-1; abundance: few; v_gene: TRBV6-5; d_gene: -; CDR3nt: TGTGCCAGCAGTTACTCTGTCCGGTCAGGGGACACTGAAGCTTTCTTT; CDR3aa: CASSYSVRSGDTEAFF
j_gene: TRBJ1-5; abundance: few; v_gene: TRBV19; d_gene: -; CDR3nt: TGTGCCAGTAGTCCCCAGCCTTATAGCAATCAGCCCCAGCATTTT; CDR3aa: CASSPQPYSNQPQHF
j_gene: TRBJ1-1; abundance: -; v_gene: TRBV9; d_gene: -; CDR3nt: TGTGCCAGCAGCGCACATGGGGCCGGCACTGAAGCTTTCTTT; CDR3aa: CASSAHGAGTEAFF
j_gene: TRBJ2-5; abundance: -; v_gene: TRBV20-1; d_gene: -; CDR3nt: TGCAGTGCTAACCCAGCACAGAAAGAGACCCAGTACTTC; CDR3aa: CSANPAQKETQYF
j_gene: TRBJ1-1; abundance: -; v_gene: TRBV5-1; d_gene: -; CDR3nt: TGCGCCAGCACGTTCGGGGAGTTGAACACTGAAGCTTTCTTT; CDR3aa: CASTFGELNTEAFF
j_gene: TRBJ1-6; abundance: -; v_gene: TRBV7-9; d_gene: -; CDR3nt: TGTGCCAGCACCCGGACAGATAATAATTCACCCCTCCACTTT; CDR3aa: CASTRTDNNSPLHF
j_gene: TRBJ2-5; abundance: -; v_gene: TRBV7-8; d_gene: TRBD1; CDR3nt: TGTGCCAGCAGCTTAGTTATGGGGACAGGAGACAATGAGCAGTACTTC; CDR3aa: CASSLVMGTGDNEQYF
j_gene: TRBJ2-1; abundance: -; v_gene: TRBV10-3; d_gene: -; CDR3nt: TGTGTCATTTCAACAGGTATTGGCGATGAGCAGTTCTTC; CDR3aa: CVISTGIGDEQFF
j_gene: TRBJ2-1; abundance: -; v_gene: TRBV21-1; d_gene: -; CDR3nt: TGTGCCAGCAGCAAGGTGCGTAGCGGGCAAATGTCCTACAATGAGCAGTTCTTC; CDR3aa: CASSKVRSGQMSYNEQFF
j_gene: TRBJ1-5; abundance: -; v_gene: TRBV4-1; d_gene: -; CDR3nt: TGCGCCAGCAGCCCAACCCTAAATCAGCCCCAGCATTTT; CDR3aa: CASSPTLNQPQHF
j_gene: TRBJ1-1; abundance: many; v_gene: TRBV12-3/TRBV12-4; d_gene: -; CDR3nt: TGCGCCAGCAGCTTGGGAGCGGGGAACACTGAAGCTTTCTTT; CDR3aa: CASSLGAGNTEAFF
j_gene: TRBJ1-2; abundance: few; v_gene: TRBV5-1; d_gene: TRBD1; CDR3nt: TGCGCCAGCAGCTTGGGGACAGGGGGCTTTGGCTACACCTTC; CDR3aa: CASSLGTGGFGYTF
j_gene: TRBJ1-2; abundance: -; v_gene: TRBV4-3; d_gene: -; CDR3nt: TGCGCCAGCAGCCAAGATGTGCAAGGTGGGCACTATGGCTACACCTTC; CDR3aa: CASSQDVQGGHYGYTF
j_gene: TRBJ1-1; abundance: -; v_gene: TRBV20-1; d_gene: TRBD1; CDR3nt: TGCAGCCCCCAACAGGGGGTCACTGAAGCTTTCTTT; CDR3aa: CSPQQGVTEAFF
j_gene: TRBJ2-1; abundance: few; v_gene: TRBV3-1; d_gene: -; CDR3nt: TGTGCCAGCAGCCAAGATGGAATGGGTTACAATGAGCAGTTCTTC; CDR3aa: CASSQDGMGYNEQFF
j_gene: TRBJ2-5; abundance: many; v_gene: TRBV20-1; d_gene: -; CDR3nt: TGCAGTGCTCTTAAACCGGGAACTAGAAAAGAGACCCAGTACTTC; CDR3aa: CSALKPGTRKETQYF
j_gene: TRBJ1-2; abundance: few; v_gene: TRBV6-2/TRBV6-3; d_gene: TRBD1; CDR3nt: TGTGCCAGCAGTCGCCGGGACAGGGGGCGTTCGGACTATGGCTACACCTTC; CDR3aa: CASSRRDRGRSDYGYTF
j_gene: TRBJ2-2; abundance: few; v_gene: TRBV27; d_gene: TRBD2; CDR3nt: TGTGCCAGCAGTCCGACTAGCGGGGGGCCACGGGGCACCGGGGAGCTGTTTTTT; CDR3aa: CASSPTSGGPRGTGELFF
j_gene: TRBJ1-6; abundance: few; v_gene: TRBV7-9; d_gene: -; CDR3nt: TGTGCCAGCAGCGATGGACAGAATTCACCCCTCCACTTT; CDR3aa: CASSDGQNSPLHF
j_gene: TRBJ2-5; abundance: -; v_gene: TRBV5-1; d_gene: -; CDR3nt: TGCGCCAGCAGCTTAGGCACCCCCAGGGAAGAGACCCAGTACTTC; CDR3aa: CASSLGTPREETQYF
j_gene: TRBJ1-5; abundance: -; v_gene: TRBV12-3/TRBV12-4; d_gene: -; CDR3nt: TGTGCCAGCACCGGGTACAATCAGCCCCAGCATTTT; CDR3aa: CASTGYNQPQHF
j_gene: TRBJ1-2; abundance: few; v_gene: TRBV20-1; d_gene: -; CDR3nt: TGCAGTGCTAGGGGGGAAAGGGGAAGGTGGGGCTACACCTTC; CDR3aa: CSARGERGRWGYTF
j_gene: TRBJ2-1; abundance: few; v_gene: TRBV29-1; d_gene: -; CDR3nt: TGCAGCGCCCGAGGCAAGAGCTACAATGAGCAGTTCTTC; CDR3aa: CSARGKSYNEQFF
j_gene: TRBJ1-1; abundance: -; v_gene: TRBV15; d_gene: -; CDR3nt: TGTGCCACCAGCAAGCATGGGCAGGGTGGGGTGTTTGTGAACACTGAAGCTTTCTTT; CDR3aa: CATSKHGQGGVFVNTEAFF
j_gene: TRBJ2-4; abundance: many; v_gene: TRBV12-3/TRBV12-4; d_gene: -; CDR3nt: TGTGCCAGCAGTTGGAACGACCTCACGGGGGACATTCAGTACTTC; CDR3aa: CASSWNDLTGDIQYF
j_gene: TRBJ2-1; abundance: -; v_gene: TRBV4-1; d_gene: -; CDR3nt: TGCGCCAGCAGCCAAGTTGAAGGGACTTTCTACAATGAGCAGTTCTTC; CDR3aa: CASSQVEGTFYNEQFF
j_gene: TRBJ2-1; abundance: -; v_gene: TRBV20-1; d_gene: TRBD2; CDR3nt: TGCAGTGCTAGAACTAGCGGGGGGGCGGGTGAGCAGTTCTTC; CDR3aa: CSARTSGGAGEQFF
j_gene: TRBJ2-1; abundance: -; v_gene: TRBV4-1; d_gene: -; CDR3nt: TGCGCCAGCAGCCAAGTAGGGGGGGGCCGAAGAGCCTACTACAATAAGCAGTTCTTC; CDR3aa: CASSQVGGGRRAYYNKQFF
j_gene: TRBJ2-7; abundance: many; v_gene: TRBV6-6; d_gene: TRBD2; CDR3nt: TGTGCCAGCAGTTACTTACCTAGCGGGGGTTACGAGCAGTACTTC; CDR3aa: CASSYLPSGGYEQYF
j_gene: TRBJ1-2; abundance: -; v_gene: TRBV7-6; d_gene: TRBD1; CDR3nt: TGTGCCAGCAGCTTAGTAGCCGGACAGGGGAGCTCCTTCCATGGCTACACCTTC; CDR3aa: CASSLVAGQGSSFHGYTF